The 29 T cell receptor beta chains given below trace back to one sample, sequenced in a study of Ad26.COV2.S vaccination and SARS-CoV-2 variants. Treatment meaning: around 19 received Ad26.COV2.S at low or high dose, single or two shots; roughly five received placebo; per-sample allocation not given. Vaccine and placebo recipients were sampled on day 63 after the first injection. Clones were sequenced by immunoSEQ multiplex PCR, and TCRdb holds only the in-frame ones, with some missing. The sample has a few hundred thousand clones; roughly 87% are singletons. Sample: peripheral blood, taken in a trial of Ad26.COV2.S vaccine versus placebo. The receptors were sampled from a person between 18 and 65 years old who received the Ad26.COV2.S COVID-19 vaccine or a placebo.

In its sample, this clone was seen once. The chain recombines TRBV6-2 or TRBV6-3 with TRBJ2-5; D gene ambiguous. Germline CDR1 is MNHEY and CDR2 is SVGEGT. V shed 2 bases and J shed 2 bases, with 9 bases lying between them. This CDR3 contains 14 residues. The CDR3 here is CASSYRRAQETQYF. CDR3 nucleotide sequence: TGTGCCAGCAGTTACCGCCGGGCGCAAGAGACCCAGTACTTC.

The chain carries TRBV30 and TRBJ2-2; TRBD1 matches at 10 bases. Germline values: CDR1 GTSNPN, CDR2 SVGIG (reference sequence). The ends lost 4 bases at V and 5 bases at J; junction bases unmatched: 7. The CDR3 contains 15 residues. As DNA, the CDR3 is TGTGCCTGGATGGGGACAGGGGTAGGAACCGGGGAGCTGTTTTTT. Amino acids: CAWMGTGVGTGELFF.

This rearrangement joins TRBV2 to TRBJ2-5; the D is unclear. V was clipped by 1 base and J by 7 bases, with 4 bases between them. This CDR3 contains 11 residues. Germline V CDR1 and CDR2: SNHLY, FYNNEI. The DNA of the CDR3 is TGTGCCAGCAGTGAAGTTGGGACCCAGTACTTC. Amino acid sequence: CASSEVGTQYF. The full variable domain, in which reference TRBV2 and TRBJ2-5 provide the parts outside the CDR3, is EPEVTQTPSHQVTQMGQEVILRCVPISNHLYFYWYRQILGQKVEFLVSFYNNEISEKSEIFDDQFSVERPDGSNFTLKIRSTKLEDSAMYFCASSEVGTQYFGPGTRLLVL.

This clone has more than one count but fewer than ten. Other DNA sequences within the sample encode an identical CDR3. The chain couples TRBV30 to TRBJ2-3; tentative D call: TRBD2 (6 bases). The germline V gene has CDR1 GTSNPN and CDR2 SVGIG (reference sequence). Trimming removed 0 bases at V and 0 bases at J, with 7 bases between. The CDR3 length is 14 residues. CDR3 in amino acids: CAWSVGGSTDTQYF. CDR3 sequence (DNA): TGTGCCTGGAGTGTTGGGGGGAGCACAGATACGCAGTATTTT. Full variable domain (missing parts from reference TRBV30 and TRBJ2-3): SQTIHQWPATLVQPVGSPLSLECTVEGTSNPNLYWYRQAAGRGLQLLFYSVGIGQISSEVPQNLSASRPQDRQFILSSKKLLLSDSGFYLCAWSVGGSTDTQYFGPGTRLTVL.

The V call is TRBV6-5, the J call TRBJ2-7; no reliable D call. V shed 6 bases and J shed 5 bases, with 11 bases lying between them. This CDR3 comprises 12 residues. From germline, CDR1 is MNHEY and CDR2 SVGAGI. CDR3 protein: CASSLWVDEQYF. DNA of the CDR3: TGTGCCAGCAGCCTTTGGGTGGACGAGCAGTACTTC.

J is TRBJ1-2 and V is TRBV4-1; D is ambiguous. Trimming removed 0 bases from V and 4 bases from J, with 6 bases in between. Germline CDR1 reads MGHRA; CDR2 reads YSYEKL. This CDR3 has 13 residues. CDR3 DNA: TGCGCCAGCAGCCAAGAAGCCGGCTATGGCTACACCTTC. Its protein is CASSQEAGYGYTF.

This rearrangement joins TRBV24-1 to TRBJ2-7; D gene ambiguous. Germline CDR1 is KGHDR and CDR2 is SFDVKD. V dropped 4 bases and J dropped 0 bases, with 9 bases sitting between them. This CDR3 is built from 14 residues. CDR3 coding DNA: TGTGCCACCAGTGAGGCCGGCAGCTCCTACGAGCAGTACTTC. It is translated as CATSEAGSSYEQYF.

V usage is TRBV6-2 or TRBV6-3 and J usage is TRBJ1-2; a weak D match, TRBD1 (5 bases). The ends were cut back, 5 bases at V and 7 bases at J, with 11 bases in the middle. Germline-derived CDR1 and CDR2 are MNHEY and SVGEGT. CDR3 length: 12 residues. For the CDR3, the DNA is TGTGCCAGCAGTCGGGGACTCGGTGGCTACACCTTC. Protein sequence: CASSRGLGGYTF.

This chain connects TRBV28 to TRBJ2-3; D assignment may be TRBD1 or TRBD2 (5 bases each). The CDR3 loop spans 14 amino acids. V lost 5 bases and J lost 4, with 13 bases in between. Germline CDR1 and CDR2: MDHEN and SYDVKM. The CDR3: CASSRGSLADTQYF. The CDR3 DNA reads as TGTGCCAGCAGTCGGGGCAGCCTGGCAGATACGCAGTATTTT.

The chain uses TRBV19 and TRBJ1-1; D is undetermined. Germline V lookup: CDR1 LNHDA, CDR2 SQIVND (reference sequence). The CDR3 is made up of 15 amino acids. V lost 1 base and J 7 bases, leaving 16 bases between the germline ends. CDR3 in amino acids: CASSIGVTIPLEAFF. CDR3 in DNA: TGTGCCAGTAGTATAGGGGTAACAATCCCCCTTGAAGCTTTCTTT.

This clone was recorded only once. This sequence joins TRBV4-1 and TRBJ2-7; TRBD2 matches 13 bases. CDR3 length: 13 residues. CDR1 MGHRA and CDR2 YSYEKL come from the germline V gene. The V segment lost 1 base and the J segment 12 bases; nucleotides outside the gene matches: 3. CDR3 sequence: CASSQGTSGSLYF. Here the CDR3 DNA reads TGCGCCAGCAGCCAAGGGACTAGCGGGAGCCTGTACTTC.

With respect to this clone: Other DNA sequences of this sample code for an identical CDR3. In DNA form, the CDR3 reads TGTGCCAGCAGTGAGGAGGAGACCCAGTACTTC. This gives the protein CASSEEETQYF. This rearrangement joins TRBV2 to TRBJ2-5; D is unclear. The CDR3 is 11 amino acids. The V end was cut by 3 bases, the J end by 5 bases, with 4 bases between. CDR1 SNHLY and CDR2 FYNNEI come from the germline V gene. Based on the CDR3 plus reference TRBV2 and TRBJ2-5, the full variable domain is EPEVTQTPSHQVTQMGQEVILRCVPISNHLYFYWYRQILGQKVEFLVSFYNNEISEKSEIFDDQFSVERPDGSNFTLKIRSTKLEDSAMYFCASSEEETQYFGPGTRLLVL.

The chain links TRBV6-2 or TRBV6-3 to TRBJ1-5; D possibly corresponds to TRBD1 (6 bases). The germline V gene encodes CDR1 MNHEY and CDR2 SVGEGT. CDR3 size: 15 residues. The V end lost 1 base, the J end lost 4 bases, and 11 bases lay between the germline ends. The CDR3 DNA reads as TGTGCCAGCAGTTACTTGGACAGCCCAAATCAGCCCCAGCATTTT. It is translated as CASSYLDSPNQPQHF.

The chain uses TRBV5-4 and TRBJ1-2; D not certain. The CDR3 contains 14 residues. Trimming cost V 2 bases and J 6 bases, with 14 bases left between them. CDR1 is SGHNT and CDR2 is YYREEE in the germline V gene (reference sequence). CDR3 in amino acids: CASSFTMGSDGYTF. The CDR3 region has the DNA TGTGCCAGCAGCTTTACTATGGGGTCGGATGGCTACACCTTC.

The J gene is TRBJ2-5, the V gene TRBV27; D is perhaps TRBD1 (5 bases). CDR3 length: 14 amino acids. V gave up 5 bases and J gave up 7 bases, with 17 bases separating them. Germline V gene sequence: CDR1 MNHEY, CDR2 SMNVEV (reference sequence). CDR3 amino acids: CASSPVGVSWTQYF. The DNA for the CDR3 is TGTGCCAGCAGTCCAGTAGGGGTATCGTGGACCCAGTACTTC.

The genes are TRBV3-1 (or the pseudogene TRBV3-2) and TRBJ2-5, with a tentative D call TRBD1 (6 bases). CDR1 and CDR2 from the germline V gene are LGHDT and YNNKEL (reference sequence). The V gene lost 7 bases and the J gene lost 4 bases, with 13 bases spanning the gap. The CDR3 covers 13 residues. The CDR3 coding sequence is TGTGCCAGCACCTCCAGGGGTTCAGAGACCCAGTACTTC. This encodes CASTSRGSETQYF.

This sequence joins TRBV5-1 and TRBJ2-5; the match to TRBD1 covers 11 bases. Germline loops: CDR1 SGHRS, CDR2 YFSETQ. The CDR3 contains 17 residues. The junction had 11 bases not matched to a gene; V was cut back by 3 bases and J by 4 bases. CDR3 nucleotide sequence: TGCGCCAGCAGCTCACTATACGGACAGGGGGCGATAGAGACCCAGTACTTC. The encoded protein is CASSSLYGQGAIETQYF.

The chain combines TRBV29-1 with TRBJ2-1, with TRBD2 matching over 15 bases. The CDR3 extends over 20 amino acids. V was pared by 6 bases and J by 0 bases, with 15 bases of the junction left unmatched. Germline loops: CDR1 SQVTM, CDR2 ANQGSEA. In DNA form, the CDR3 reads TGCAGCGTGGCGGCCCATGGACTAGCGGGAGGGTCCAGCTCCTACAATGAGCAGTTCTTC. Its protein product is CSVAAHGLAGGSSSYNEQFF.

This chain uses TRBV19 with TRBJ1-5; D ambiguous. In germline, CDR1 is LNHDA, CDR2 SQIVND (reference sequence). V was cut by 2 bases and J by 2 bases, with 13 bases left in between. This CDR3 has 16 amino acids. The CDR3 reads CASSITPRWGNQPQHF. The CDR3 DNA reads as TGTGCCAGTAGTATAACGCCCAGGTGGGGCAATCAGCCCCAGCATTTT.

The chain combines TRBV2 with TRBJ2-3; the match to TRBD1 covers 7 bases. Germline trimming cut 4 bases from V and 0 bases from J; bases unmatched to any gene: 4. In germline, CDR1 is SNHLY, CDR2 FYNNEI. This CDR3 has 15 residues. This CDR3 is CASSVVGQSTDTQYF. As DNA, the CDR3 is TGTGCCAGCAGTGTCGTGGGACAGAGCACAGATACGCAGTATTTT.

As DNA, the CDR3 is TGTGCCATCAGTGCCCTGAAGATAGCCAATGAGCAGTTCTTC. Amino acid sequence: CAISALKIANEQFF. The chain joins TRBV10-3 to TRBJ2-1; D call uncertain. Germline-derived CDR1 and CDR2 are ENHRY and SYGVKD. The germline V and J ends were trimmed by 4 bases and 6 bases, with 13 bases remaining between them. The CDR3 has 14 residues.

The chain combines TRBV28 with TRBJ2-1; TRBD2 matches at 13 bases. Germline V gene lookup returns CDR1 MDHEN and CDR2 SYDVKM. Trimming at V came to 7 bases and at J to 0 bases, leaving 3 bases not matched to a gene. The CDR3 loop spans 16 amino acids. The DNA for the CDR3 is TGTGCCAGCACCGGGACTAGCGGGACCTCCTACAATGAGCAGTTCTTC. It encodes CASTGTSGTSYNEQFF.

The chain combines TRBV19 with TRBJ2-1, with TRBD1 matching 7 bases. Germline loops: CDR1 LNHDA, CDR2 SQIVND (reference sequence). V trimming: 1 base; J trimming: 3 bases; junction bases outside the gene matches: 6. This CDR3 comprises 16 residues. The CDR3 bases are TGTGCCAGTAGTATAGGGGAAGGGGGCTTCTACAATGAGCAGTTCTTC. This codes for CASSIGEGGFYNEQFF.

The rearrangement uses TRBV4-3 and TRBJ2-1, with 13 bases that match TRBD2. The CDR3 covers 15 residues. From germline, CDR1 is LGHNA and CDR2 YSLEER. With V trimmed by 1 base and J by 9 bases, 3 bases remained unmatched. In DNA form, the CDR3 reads TGCGCCAGCAGCCAAGGGACTAGCGGGAGAGGTGAGCAGTTCTTC. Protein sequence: CASSQGTSGRGEQFF.

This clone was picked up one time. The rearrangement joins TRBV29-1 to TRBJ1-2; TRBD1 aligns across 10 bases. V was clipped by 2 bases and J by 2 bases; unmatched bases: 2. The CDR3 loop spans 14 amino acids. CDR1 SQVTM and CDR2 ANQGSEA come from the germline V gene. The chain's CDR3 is CSVERGQGNYGYTF. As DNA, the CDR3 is TGCAGCGTTGAAAGGGGACAGGGGAACTATGGCTACACCTTC.

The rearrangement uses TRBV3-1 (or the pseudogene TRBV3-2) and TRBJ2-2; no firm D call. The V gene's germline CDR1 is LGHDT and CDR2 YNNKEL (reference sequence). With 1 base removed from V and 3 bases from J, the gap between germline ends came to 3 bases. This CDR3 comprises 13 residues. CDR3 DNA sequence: TGTGCCAGCAGCCAAGGTTACACCGGGGAGCTGTTTTTT. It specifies CASSQGYTGELFF.

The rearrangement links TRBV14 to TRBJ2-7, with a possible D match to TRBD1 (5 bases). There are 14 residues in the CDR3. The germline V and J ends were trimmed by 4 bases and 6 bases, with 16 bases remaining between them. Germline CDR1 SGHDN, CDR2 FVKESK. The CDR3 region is CASSLRTDTSEQYF. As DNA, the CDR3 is TGTGCCAGCAGCCTCCGGACGGACACGTCCGAGCAGTACTTC.

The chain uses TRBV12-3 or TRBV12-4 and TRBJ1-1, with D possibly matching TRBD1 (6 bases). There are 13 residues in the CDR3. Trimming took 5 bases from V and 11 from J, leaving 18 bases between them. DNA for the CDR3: TGTGCCAGCAGTAATCCGGGACATAATAGGGCTTTCTTT. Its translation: CASSNPGHNRAFF.

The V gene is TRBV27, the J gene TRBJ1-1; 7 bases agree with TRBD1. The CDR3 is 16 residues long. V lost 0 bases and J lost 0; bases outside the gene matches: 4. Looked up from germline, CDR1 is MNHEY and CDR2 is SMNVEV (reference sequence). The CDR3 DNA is TGTGCCAGCAGTTTATCGGGGGACAGATTGAACACTGAAGCTTTCTTT. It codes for CASSLSGDRLNTEAFF.